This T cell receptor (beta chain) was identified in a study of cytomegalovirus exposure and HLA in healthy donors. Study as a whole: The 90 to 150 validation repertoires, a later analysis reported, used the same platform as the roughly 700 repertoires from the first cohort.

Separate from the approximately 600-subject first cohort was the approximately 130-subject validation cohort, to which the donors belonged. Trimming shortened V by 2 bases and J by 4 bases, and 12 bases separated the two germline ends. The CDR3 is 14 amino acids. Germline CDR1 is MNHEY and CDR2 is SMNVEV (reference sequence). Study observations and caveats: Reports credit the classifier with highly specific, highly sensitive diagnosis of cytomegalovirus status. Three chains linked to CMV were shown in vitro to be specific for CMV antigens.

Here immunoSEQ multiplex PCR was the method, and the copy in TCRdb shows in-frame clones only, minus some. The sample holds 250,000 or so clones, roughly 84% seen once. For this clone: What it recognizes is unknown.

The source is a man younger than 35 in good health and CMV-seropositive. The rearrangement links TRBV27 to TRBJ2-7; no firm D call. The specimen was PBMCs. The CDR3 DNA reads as TGTGCCAGCAGTTTAAGTGGATACCCTTACGAGCAGTACTTC. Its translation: CASSLSGYPYEQYF.